Listed here are 32 T cell receptor beta chains from one sample, sequenced in a study of blood T cell repertoires in COVID-19. The method was immunoSEQ multiplex PCR; TCRdb's version includes in-frame clones alone and lacks a portion of them. The repertoire has about 220,000 clones, 80% of them found once; the top ten carry roughly 13%. The sequenced sample was peripheral blood. These receptors were taken from a human donor in a cohort sampled during active COVID-19.

This chain uses TRBV5-1 with TRBJ2-3; a possible D gene is TRBD2 (6 bases). Trimming took 4 bases from V and 2 from J, leaving 17 bases between them. The CDR3 has 16 residues. Germline V gene data show CDR1 as SGHRS and CDR2 as YFSETQ. The CDR3 is CASSPLAGSYTDTQYF. The CDR3 DNA is TGCGCCAGCAGCCCTTTGGCGGGAAGCTACACAGATACGCAGTATTTT.

This sequence joins TRBV6-2 or TRBV6-3 and TRBJ2-1, with 7 bases that match TRBD1. V was pared by 3 bases and J by 6 bases, with 8 bases of the junction left unmatched. Germline V lookup: CDR1 MNHEY, CDR2 SVGEGT. The CDR3 has 15 residues. Written as DNA, the CDR3 is TGTGCCAGCAGTTATTCGCTAGACAGGGTCAATGAGCAGTTCTTC. Its translation: CASSYSLDRVNEQFF.

This chain connects TRBV30 to TRBJ1-1; D is unclear. The V gene's germline CDR1 is GTSNPN and CDR2 SVGIG (reference sequence). V lost 5 bases and J lost 0, with 7 bases in between. CDR3 length equals 12 residues. CDR3 residues: CAWGGMNTEAFF. CDR3 in DNA: TGTGCCTGGGGCGGGATGAACACTGAAGCTTTCTTT. Complete variable domain (other parts from reference TRBV30 and TRBJ1-1): SQTIHQWPATLVQPVGSPLSLECTVEGTSNPNLYWYRQAAGRGLQLLFYSVGIGQISSEVPQNLSASRPQDRQFILSSKKLLLSDSGFYLCAWGGMNTEAFFGQGTRLTVV.

CDR3 amino acids: CASSIGQGETMYF. Written as DNA, the CDR3 is TGTGCCAGTAGTATAGGGCAGGGCGAGACGATGTACTTC. The chain carries TRBV19 and TRBJ2-7; TRBD1 is a possible D gene (5 bases). V shed 1 base and J shed 12 bases, with 16 bases lying between them. The CDR3 length is 13 residues. The V gene's germline CDR1 is LNHDA and CDR2 SQIVND (reference sequence). The whole variable domain, filled in from reference TRBV19 and TRBJ2-7, reads DGGITQSPKYLFRKEGQNVTLSCEQNLNHDAMYWYRQDPGQGLRLIYYSQIVNDFQKGDIAEGYSVSREKKESFPLTVTSAQKNPTAFYLCASSIGQGETMYFGPGTRLTVT.

The rearrangement links TRBV7-6 to TRBJ1-4; D is uncertain. The length of the CDR3 is 15 residues. From germline, CDR1 is SGHVS and CDR2 FNYEAQ. With 1 base removed from V and 0 bases from J, the gap between germline ends came to 6 bases. The chain's CDR3 is CASSLVSSTNEKLFF. CDR3 nucleotide sequence: TGTGCCAGCAGCTTAGTTTCCTCAACTAATGAAAAACTGTTTTTT.

CDR3 in amino acids: CASSPSRQSEAFF. CDR3 sequence (DNA): TGTGCCAGCAGCCCCTCAAGACAGTCCGAAGCTTTCTTT. The chain links TRBV7-9 to TRBJ1-1; D may be TRBD1 (5 bases). Per the germline V gene, CDR1 is SEHNR and CDR2 is FQNEAQ (reference sequence). V was shortened by 5 bases and J by 8 bases, with 15 bases between the two germline ends. CDR3 length equals 13 residues.

CDR3 in amino acids: CASSLRAGRTGTGELFF. The DNA for the CDR3 is TGTGCCAGCAGCTTAAGGGCGGGAAGAACGGGTACCGGGGAGCTGTTTTTT. This chain links TRBV7-8 with TRBJ2-2; tentative D call: TRBD2 (6 bases). The germline V and J ends were trimmed by 2 bases and 5 bases, with 18 bases remaining between them. The CDR3 length is 17 residues. Germline CDR1 reads SGHVS; CDR2 reads FQNEAQ.

V and J are TRBV7-9 and TRBJ2-7; D is unclear. Germline V gene sequence: CDR1 SEHNR, CDR2 FQNEAQ (reference sequence). The CDR3 loop spans 15 amino acids. V was cut by 1 base and J by 2 bases, with 12 bases left in between. DNA for the CDR3: TGTGCCAGCAGCTTAGGGCTAGATGTGCCCTACGAGCAGTACTTC. Encoded protein: CASSLGLDVPYEQYF.

V and J are TRBV7-8 and TRBJ2-1, with D tentatively TRBD2 (7 bases). This CDR3 region has 18 residues. The V and J ends lost 1 base and 2 bases respectively, with 18 bases between them. Germline V gene data show CDR1 as SGHVS and CDR2 as FQNEAQ. CDR3 amino acids: CASSLVRRWGGTYNEQFF. CDR3 in DNA: TGTGCCAGCAGCTTAGTCCGACGATGGGGGGGCACCTACAATGAGCAGTTCTTC. The full variable domain, in which reference TRBV7-8 and TRBJ2-1 provide the parts outside the CDR3, is GAGVSQSPRYKVAKRGQDVALRCDPISGHVSLFWYQQALGQGPEFLTYFQNEAQLDKSGLPSDRFFAERPEGSVSTLKIQRTQQEDSAVYLCASSLVRRWGGTYNEQFFGPGTRLTVL.

This chain uses TRBV6-1 with TRBJ1-4; D is unresolved. The germline CDR1 and CDR2 sequences are MNHNS and SASEGT. The CDR3 runs to 16 residues. Trimming pared 3 bases from V and 0 bases from J, leaving 11 bases between. CDR3 nucleotides: TGTGCCAGCAGTGACAACGGGTTTACAACTAATGAAAAACTGTTTTTT. Encoded protein: CASSDNGFTTNEKLFF.

This chain joins TRBV28 and TRBJ2-7; TRBD2 agrees at 10 bases. The ends lost 3 bases at V and 4 bases at J; junction bases unmatched: 3. CDR3 size: 14 residues. Looked up from germline, CDR1 is MDHEN and CDR2 is SYDVKM. CDR3 nucleotide sequence: TGTGCCAGCAGTTTGGTAGCGGGGGGTTACGAGCAGTACTTC. It translates to CASSLVAGGYEQYF.

The genes are TRBV25-1 and TRBJ2-1, with 11 bases that match TRBD2. Germline-derived CDR1 and CDR2 are MGHDK and SYGVNS. The CDR3 is made up of 14 amino acids. Germline trimming cut 3 bases from V and 8 bases from J; bases unmatched to any gene: 3. CDR3 sequence (DNA): TGTGCCAGCAGTGATGTACTAGCGGGAGATGAGCAGTTCTTC. This translates into CASSDVLAGDEQFF.

The CDR3 DNA reads as TGTGCCAGCAGCACCCGAAGAGAGACAGGGGGCTATGGCTACACCTTC. Translating it yields CASSTRRETGGYGYTF. This chain joins TRBV9 and TRBJ1-2; 9 bases match TRBD1. From germline, CDR1 is SGDLS and CDR2 YYNGEE. Trimming removed 4 bases from V and 4 bases from J; junction bases left unmatched: 11. The CDR3 sequence is 16 residues long.

The V and J genes are TRBV5-1 and TRBJ1-1; D call uncertain. Germline CDR1 SGHRS, CDR2 YFSETQ. The V gene lost 0 bases and the J gene lost 3 bases, with 3 bases spanning the gap. The CDR3 runs to 12 residues. CDR3: CASSLGHTEAFF. The CDR3 DNA sequence: TGCGCCAGCAGCTTGGGGCACACTGAAGCTTTCTTT.

This clone has just a few counts. This chain connects TRBV5-6 to TRBJ1-1, with 7 bases matching TRBD1. Losses at the gene ends were 0 bases for V and 0 bases for J; bases not matched to a gene: 2. The CDR3 is 15 amino acids. CDR1 and CDR2 from the germline V gene are SGHDT and YYEEEE. CDR3 DNA: TGTGCCAGCAGCTTGGTGGACAGGATGAACACTGAAGCTTTCTTT. It codes for CASSLVDRMNTEAFF.

This clone was recorded only once. The rearrangement links TRBV10-3 to TRBJ2-3; no reliable D call. The CDR3 is 15 residues long. Trimming pared 4 bases from V and 2 bases from J, leaving 13 bases between. Germline assignment: CDR1 ENHRY and CDR2 SYGVKD. The CDR3 sequence: CAISVSVVYTDTQYF. DNA of the CDR3: TGTGCCATCAGTGTTTCGGTGGTCTACACAGATACGCAGTATTTT.

The chain combines TRBV19 with TRBJ1-1, with TRBD1 as a possible D gene (5 bases). This CDR3 is built from 15 residues. Germline CDR1 and CDR2: LNHDA and SQIVND (reference sequence). Trimming shortened V by 5 bases and J by 1 base, and 14 bases separated the two germline ends. The CDR3 reads CASSSRVFGNTEAFF. The CDR3 nucleotides are TGTGCCAGTAGTTCCAGGGTCTTTGGGAACACTGAAGCTTTCTTT.

This clone was seen more than once but under ten times. J is TRBJ1-3 and V is TRBV29-1, with D perhaps TRBD1 (5 bases). This CDR3 has 14 residues. The germline V gene has CDR1 SQVTM and CDR2 ANQGSEA. V was shortened by 5 bases and J by 2 bases, with 13 bases between the two germline ends. The CDR3 DNA reads TGCAGCGTTTTTGGGGCGACTGCTGGAAACACCATATATTTT. It is translated as CSVFGATAGNTIYF.

Ten or more counts support this clone. The chain couples TRBV4-3 to TRBJ1-4; D not resolved. V lost 4 bases to trimming and J lost 3 bases, with 18 bases between them. Germline V CDR1 and CDR2: LGHNA, YSLEER. This CDR3 spans 17 amino acids. CDR3 sequence reads: CASSRGSSRRANEKLFF. For the CDR3, the DNA is TGCGCCAGCAGCCGAGGAAGCTCCAGGAGGGCTAATGAAAAACTGTTTTTT.

The rearrangement links TRBV4-3 to TRBJ2-3; possible D gene TRBD1, 6 bases. V lost 3 bases to trimming and J lost 0 bases, with 10 bases between them. CDR3 length equals 15 residues. Germline assignment: CDR1 LGHNA and CDR2 YSLEER. CDR3 bases: TGCGCCAGCAGCCACTCTGGGGGCAGCACAGATACGCAGTATTTT. It codes for CASSHSGGSTDTQYF.

The rearrangement uses TRBV7-9 and TRBJ2-1, with unresolved D. This CDR3 is 18 amino acids long. The germline V gene encodes CDR1 SEHNR and CDR2 FQNEAQ (reference sequence). The V and J ends lost 5 bases and 0 bases respectively, with 20 bases between them. The CDR3, as DNA: TGTGCCAGCAGCCGAGCTATGAAAAATCGAATCTCCTACAATGAGCAGTTCTTC. Protein product: CASSRAMKNRISYNEQFF.

This sequence joins TRBV3-1 (or the pseudogene TRBV3-2) and TRBJ2-1; D is ambiguous. Germline V gene lookup returns CDR1 LGHDT and CDR2 YNNKEL (reference sequence). This CDR3 is 15 amino acids long. With 0 bases removed from V and 4 bases from J, the gap between germline ends came to 10 bases. The CDR3 DNA sequence: TGTGCCAGCAGCCAAGAGGGTCAGCGATACAATGAGCAGTTCTTC. Translated, it gives CASSQEGQRYNEQFF.

This clone came up once. The chain combines TRBV27 with TRBJ1-2; D not resolved. Between the trimmed V and J ends, which lost 5 bases and 1 base, there was a span of 14 bases. Germline values: CDR1 MNHEY, CDR2 SMNVEV (reference sequence). The CDR3 sequence is 15 residues long. CDR3 residues: CASSPTENFNYGYTF. The DNA of the CDR3 is TGTGCCAGCAGTCCTACAGAGAATTTTAACTATGGCTACACCTTC.

This clone was observed once. The V gene is TRBV6-2 or TRBV6-3, the J gene TRBJ1-2, with 8 bases fitting TRBD1. Germline CDR1 is MNHEY and CDR2 is SVGEGT. This CDR3 contains 16 residues. V shed 2 bases, J shed 4 bases, and the junction held 9 bases outside the gene matches. The DNA for the CDR3 is TGTGCCAGCAGTTACCCAAGACAGGGGTTCAGCTATGGCTACACCTTC. Translated: CASSYPRQGFSYGYTF.

V usage is TRBV6-1 and J usage is TRBJ2-7; a weak D match, TRBD2 (6 bases). Trimming stripped 3 bases from V and 5 bases from J, with 20 bases between. The CDR3 contains 16 residues. Germline CDR1 reads MNHNS; CDR2 reads SASEGT. The CDR3 loop reads CASSEAGGAGMNEQYF. The CDR3 bases are TGTGCCAGCAGTGAGGCCGGAGGGGCAGGGATGAACGAGCAGTACTTC.

The chain joins TRBV2 to TRBJ2-1; tentative D call: TRBD1 (5 bases). Trimming pared 5 bases from V and 5 bases from J, leaving 16 bases between. CDR1 SNHLY and CDR2 FYNNEI come from the germline V gene. The CDR3 spans 15 residues. CDR3 DNA: TGTGCCAGCAGTCCTACAGGACCCCTAAACAATGAGCAGTTCTTC. Translation: CASSPTGPLNNEQFF.

The chain combines TRBV7-9 with TRBJ1-2; D not certain. The germline CDR1 and CDR2 sequences are SEHNR and FQNEAQ (reference sequence). This CDR3 has 13 amino acids. Trimming left V 2 bases short and J 4 bases short, with 8 bases between. CDR3: CASSLSGSYGYTF. The CDR3 bases are TGTGCCAGCAGCTTATCGGGGAGCTATGGCTACACCTTC.

The rearrangement links TRBV6-5 to TRBJ2-5, with D unresolved. CDR3 length: 13 amino acids. Germline values: CDR1 MNHEY, CDR2 SVGAGI. V lost 5 bases and J lost 2, with 9 bases in between. The chain's CDR3 is CASSPELQETQYF. DNA for the CDR3: TGTGCCAGCAGTCCAGAATTACAAGAGACCCAGTACTTC.

The chain uses TRBV7-2 and TRBJ1-2; D might be TRBD1 (5 bases). Trimming stripped 3 bases from V and 4 bases from J, with 15 bases between. Germline V CDR1 and CDR2: SGHTA, FQGNSA. The CDR3 runs to 15 residues. The CDR3 DNA sequence: TGTGCCAGCAGCTTTAGCCCCAGGGCGAGCTATGGCTACACCTTC. It specifies CASSFSPRASYGYTF.

V is TRBV5-8 and J is TRBJ2-5; 14 nucleotides line up with TRBD2. The ends lost 3 bases at V and 3 bases at J; junction bases unmatched: 7. The CDR3 is 17 residues long. The germline V gene encodes CDR1 SGHTS and CDR2 YDEGEE. The CDR3 loop is CASSWGTSGSSEETQYF. The CDR3 DNA reads TGTGCCAGCAGCTGGGGGACTAGCGGGAGCTCGGAAGAGACCCAGTACTTC.

The gene calls are TRBV19 and TRBJ2-2; 9 nucleotides agree with TRBD1. The length of the CDR3 is 14 residues. The V and J ends lost 7 bases and 7 bases, in that order; junction bases with no gene match: 7. From germline, CDR1 is LNHDA and CDR2 SQIVND (reference sequence). The CDR3 protein is CASKPGQGFGELFF. The CDR3 bases are TGTGCCAGTAAGCCGGGACAGGGATTCGGGGAGCTGTTTTTT.

This clone was observed a few times. The chain has TRBV3-1 (or the pseudogene TRBV3-2) and TRBJ2-5; a possible D gene is TRBD2 (5 bases). Germline-derived CDR1 and CDR2 are LGHDT and YNNKEL (reference sequence). The length of the CDR3 is 14 residues. With 6 bases removed from V and 2 bases from J, the gap between germline ends came to 13 bases. CDR3 in DNA: TGTGCCAGCAGTACCGGACTCTTACAAGAGACCCAGTACTTC. It codes for CASSTGLLQETQYF.